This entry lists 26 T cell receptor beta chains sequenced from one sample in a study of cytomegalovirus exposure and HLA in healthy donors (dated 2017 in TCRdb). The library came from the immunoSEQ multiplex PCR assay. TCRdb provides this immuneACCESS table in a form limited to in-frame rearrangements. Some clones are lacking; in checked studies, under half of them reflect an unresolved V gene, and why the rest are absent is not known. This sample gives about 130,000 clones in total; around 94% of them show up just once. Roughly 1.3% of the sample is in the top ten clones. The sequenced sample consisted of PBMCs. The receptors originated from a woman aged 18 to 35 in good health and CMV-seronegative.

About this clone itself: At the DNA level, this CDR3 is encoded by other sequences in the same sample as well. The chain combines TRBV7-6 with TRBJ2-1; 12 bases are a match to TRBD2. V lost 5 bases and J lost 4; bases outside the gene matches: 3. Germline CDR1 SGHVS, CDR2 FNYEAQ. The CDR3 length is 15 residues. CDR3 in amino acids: CASSPLAGGYNEQFF. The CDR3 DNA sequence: TGTGCCAGCAGCCCCCTAGCGGGAGGGTACAATGAGCAGTTCTTC.

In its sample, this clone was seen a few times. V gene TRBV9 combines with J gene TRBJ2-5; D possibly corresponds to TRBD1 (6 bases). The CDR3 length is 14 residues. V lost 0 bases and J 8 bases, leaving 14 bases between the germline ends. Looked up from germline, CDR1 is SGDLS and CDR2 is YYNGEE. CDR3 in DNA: TGTGCCAGCAGCGTAGAGGGGCAGGGGATAACCCAGTACTTC. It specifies CASSVEGQGITQYF.

CDR3: CASSFRRTSGSNEQFF. The CDR3 DNA reads TGTGCCAGCAGCTTCCGACGGACTAGCGGGAGTAATGAGCAGTTCTTC. This rearrangement joins TRBV7-2 to TRBJ2-1; 13 bases are a match to TRBD2. V lost 3 bases, J lost 7 bases, and 6 bases stayed unmatched. This CDR3 spans 16 amino acids. The germline V gene has CDR1 SGHTA and CDR2 FQGNSA.

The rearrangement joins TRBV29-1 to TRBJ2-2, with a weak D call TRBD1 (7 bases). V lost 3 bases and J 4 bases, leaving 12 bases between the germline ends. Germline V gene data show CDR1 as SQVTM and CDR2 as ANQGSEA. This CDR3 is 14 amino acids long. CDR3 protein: CSVENRGGTGELFF. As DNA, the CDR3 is TGCAGCGTTGAGAACAGGGGAGGCACCGGGGAGCTGTTTTTT.

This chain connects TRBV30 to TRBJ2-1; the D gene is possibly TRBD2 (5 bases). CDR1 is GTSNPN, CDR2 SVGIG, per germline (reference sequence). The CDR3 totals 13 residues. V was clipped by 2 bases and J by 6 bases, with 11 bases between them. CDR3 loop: CAWSTGFSNEQFF. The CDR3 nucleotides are TGTGCCTGGAGTACGGGATTTTCCAATGAGCAGTTCTTC.

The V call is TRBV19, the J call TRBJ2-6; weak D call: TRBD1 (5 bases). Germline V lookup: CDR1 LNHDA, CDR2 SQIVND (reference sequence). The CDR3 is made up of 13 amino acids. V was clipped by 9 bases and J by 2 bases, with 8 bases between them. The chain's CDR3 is CASRVTGANVLTF. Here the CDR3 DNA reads TGTGCCAGCAGGGTGACTGGGGCCAACGTCCTGACTTTC.

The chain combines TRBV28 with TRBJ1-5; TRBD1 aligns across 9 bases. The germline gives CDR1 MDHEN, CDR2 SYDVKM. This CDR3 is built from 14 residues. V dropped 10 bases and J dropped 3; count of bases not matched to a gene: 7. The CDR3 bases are TGTGCCACCACCCGGACAGGGGACAATCAGCCCCAGCATTTT. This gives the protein CATTRTGDNQPQHF.

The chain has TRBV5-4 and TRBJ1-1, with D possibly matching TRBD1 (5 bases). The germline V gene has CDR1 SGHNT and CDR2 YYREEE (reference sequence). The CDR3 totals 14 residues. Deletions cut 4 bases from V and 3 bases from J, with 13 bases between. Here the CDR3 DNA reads TGTGCCAGCAGCCAGGGACTTGGGGACACTGAAGCTTTCTTT. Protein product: CASSQGLGDTEAFF.

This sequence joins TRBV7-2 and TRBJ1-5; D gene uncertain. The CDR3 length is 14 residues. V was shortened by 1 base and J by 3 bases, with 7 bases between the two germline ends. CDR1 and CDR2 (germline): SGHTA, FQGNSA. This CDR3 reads CASSLVTPNQPQHF. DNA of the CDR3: TGTGCCAGCAGCTTAGTAACACCCAATCAGCCCCAGCATTTT.

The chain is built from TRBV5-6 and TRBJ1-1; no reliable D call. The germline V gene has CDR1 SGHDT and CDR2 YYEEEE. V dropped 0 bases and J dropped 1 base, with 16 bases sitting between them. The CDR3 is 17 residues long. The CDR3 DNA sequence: TGTGCCAGCAGCTTGGAAAGTTTGGGAGGATGGAACACTGAAGCTTTCTTT. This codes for CASSLESLGGWNTEAFF.

The CDR3, as DNA: TGTGCCAGCAGTGGACAGGGCTCCGAGGAGCTGTTTTTT. Encoded protein: CASSGQGSEELFF. The rearrangement uses TRBV9 and TRBJ2-2; 8 bases map to TRBD1. The junction had 7 bases not matched to a gene; V was cut back by 5 bases and J by 10 bases. The germline V gene has CDR1 SGDLS and CDR2 YYNGEE. The CDR3 has 13 amino acids.

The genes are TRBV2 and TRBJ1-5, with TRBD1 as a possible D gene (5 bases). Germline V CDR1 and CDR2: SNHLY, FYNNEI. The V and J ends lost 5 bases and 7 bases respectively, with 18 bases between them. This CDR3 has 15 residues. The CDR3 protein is CASSLSDPGYQPQHF. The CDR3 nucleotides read TGTGCCAGCAGTTTATCAGACCCAGGGTACCAGCCCCAGCATTTT. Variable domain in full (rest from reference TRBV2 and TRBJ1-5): EPEVTQTPSHQVTQMGQEVILRCVPISNHLYFYWYRQILGQKVEFLVSFYNNEISEKSEIFDDQFSVERPDGSNFTLKIRSTKLEDSAMYFCASSLSDPGYQPQHFGDGTRLSIL.

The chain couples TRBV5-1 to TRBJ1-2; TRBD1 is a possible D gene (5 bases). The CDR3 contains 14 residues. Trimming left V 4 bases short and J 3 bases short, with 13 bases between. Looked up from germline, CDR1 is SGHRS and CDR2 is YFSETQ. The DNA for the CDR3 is TGCGCCAGCAGCCTTGACCAGGGTGACTATGGCTACACCTTC. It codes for CASSLDQGDYGYTF.

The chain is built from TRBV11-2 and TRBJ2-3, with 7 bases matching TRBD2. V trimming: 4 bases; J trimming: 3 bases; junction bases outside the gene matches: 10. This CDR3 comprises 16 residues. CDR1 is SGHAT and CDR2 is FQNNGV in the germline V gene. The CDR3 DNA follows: TGTGCCAGCAGCTCCCTGACTAGCTCCTTTACAGATACGCAGTATTTT. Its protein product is CASSSLTSSFTDTQYF.

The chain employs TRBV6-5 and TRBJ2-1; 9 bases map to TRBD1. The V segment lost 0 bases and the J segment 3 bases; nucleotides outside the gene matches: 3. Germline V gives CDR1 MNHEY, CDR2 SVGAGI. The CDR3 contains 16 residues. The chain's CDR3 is CASSYSGTGNYNEQFF. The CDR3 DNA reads TGTGCCAGCAGTTACTCGGGGACAGGGAACTACAATGAGCAGTTCTTC.

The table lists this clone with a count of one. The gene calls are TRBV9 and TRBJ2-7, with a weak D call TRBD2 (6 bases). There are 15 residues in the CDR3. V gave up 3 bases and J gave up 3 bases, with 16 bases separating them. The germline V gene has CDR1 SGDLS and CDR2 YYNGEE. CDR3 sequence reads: CASSGGTGLNYEQYF. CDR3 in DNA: TGTGCCAGCAGCGGCGGGACGGGACTGAACTACGAGCAGTACTTC. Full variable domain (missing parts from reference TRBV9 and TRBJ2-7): DSGVTQTPKHLITATGQRVTLRCSPRSGDLSVYWYQQSLDQGLQFLIQYYNGEERAKGNILERFSAQQFPDLHSELNLSSLELGDSALYFCASSGGTGLNYEQYFGPGTRLTVT.

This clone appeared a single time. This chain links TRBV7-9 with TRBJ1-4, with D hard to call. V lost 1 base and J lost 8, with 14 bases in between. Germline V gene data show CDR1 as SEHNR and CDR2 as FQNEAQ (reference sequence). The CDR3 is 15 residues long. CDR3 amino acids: CASSLVGREGEKLFF. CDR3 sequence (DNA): TGTGCCAGCAGCTTAGTGGGCAGAGAAGGCGAAAAACTGTTTTTT.

CDR3 coding DNA: TGCGCCAGCAGCCCGGGACTAGCGGGGGATAATGAGCAGTTCTTC. Its translation is CASSPGLAGDNEQFF. The chain is built from TRBV5-1 and TRBJ2-1; 14 bases agree with TRBD2. The CDR3 has 15 residues. Germline CDR1 SGHRS, CDR2 YFSETQ. J lost 7 bases, V lost 4 bases, and 4 bases had no gene match.

DNA for the CDR3: TGTGCCAGCAGCCAATCCATTCGCAACGGACAGGGGTACTACGAGCAGTACTTC. As protein: CASSQSIRNGQGYYEQYF. The V gene is TRBV7-9, the J gene TRBJ2-7, with 9 bases matching TRBD1. This CDR3 is built from 18 residues. Germline values: CDR1 SEHNR, CDR2 FQNEAQ (reference sequence). V trimming: 5 bases; J trimming: 3 bases; junction bases outside the gene matches: 17.

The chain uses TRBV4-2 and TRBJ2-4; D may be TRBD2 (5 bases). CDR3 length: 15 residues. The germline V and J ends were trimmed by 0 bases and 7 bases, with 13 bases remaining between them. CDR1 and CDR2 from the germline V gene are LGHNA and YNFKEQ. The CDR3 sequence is CASSQEATGYNIQYF. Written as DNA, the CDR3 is TGTGCCAGCAGCCAAGAAGCGACGGGATACAACATTCAGTACTTC.

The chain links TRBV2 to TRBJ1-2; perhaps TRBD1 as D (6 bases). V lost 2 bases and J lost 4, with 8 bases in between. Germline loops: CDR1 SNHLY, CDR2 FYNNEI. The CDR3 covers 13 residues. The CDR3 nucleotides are TGTGCCAGCAGTGAAACAGGGCTCTATGGCTACACCTTC. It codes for CASSETGLYGYTF.

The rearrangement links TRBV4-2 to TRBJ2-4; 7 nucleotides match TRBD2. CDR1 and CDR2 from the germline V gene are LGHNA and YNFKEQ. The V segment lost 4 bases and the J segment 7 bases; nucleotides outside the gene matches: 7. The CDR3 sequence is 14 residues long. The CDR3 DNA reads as TGTGCCAGCAGCCTGGTGGGAGGGAGGAACATTCAGTACTTC. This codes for CASSLVGGRNIQYF.

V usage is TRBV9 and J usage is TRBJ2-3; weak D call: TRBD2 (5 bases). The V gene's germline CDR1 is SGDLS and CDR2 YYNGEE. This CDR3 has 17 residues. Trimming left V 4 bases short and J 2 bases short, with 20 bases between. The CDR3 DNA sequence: TGTGCCAGCAGCTTCACCTTGGGAGACCGCTTCACAGATACGCAGTATTTT. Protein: CASSFTLGDRFTDTQYF.

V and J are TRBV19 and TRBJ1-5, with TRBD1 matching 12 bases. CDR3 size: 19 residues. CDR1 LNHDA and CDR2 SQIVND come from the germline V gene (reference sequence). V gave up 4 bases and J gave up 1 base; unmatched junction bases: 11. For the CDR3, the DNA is TGTGCCAGTAGTACGCTCTACGGGACAGGGGGCGGAAGCAATCAGCCCCAGCATTTT. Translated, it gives CASSTLYGTGGGSNQPQHF.

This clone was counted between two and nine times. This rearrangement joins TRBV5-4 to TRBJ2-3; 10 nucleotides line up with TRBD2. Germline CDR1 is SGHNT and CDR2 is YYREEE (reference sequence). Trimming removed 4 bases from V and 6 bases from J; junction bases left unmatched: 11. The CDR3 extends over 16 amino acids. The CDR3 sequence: CASSPPGAGGLDTQYF. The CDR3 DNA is TGTGCCAGCAGCCCTCCCGGAGCGGGAGGGCTGGATACGCAGTATTTT.

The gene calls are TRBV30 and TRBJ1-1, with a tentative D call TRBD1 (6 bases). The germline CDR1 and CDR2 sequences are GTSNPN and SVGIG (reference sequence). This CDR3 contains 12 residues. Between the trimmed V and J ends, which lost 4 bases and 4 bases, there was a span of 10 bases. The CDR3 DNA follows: TGTGCCTGGAAGGGAGGGGGCACTGAAGCTTTCTTT. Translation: CAWKGGGTEAFF.